The 5 T cell receptor beta chains given below trace back to one sample, sequenced in a study of shared clonotypes between healthy human individuals. The assay was immunoSEQ multiplex PCR, and TCRdb's table has in-frame clones only and misses some. The sample carries approximately 1.1 million clones, roughly 74% recorded once. Specimen: memory CD4+ T cells from PBMCs. Subset denoted: CD45RA-negative fraction. The receptor set was obtained from a man aged 18 to 29 in good health. Some clones in this sample may be carry-over from other donors' samples.

The rearrangement uses TRBV5-4 and TRBJ2-1; either TRBD1 or TRBD2 may supply D (5 bases each). CDR1 is SGHNT, CDR2 YYREEE, per germline (reference sequence). CDR3 length equals 14 residues. V lost 10 bases to trimming and J lost 10 bases, with 24 bases between them. CDR3 sequence reads: CAGHVAGTLEEQFF. Written as DNA, the CDR3 is TGTGCCGGCCACGTGGCAGGGACCCTTGAGGAGCAGTTCTTC. The whole variable domain, remainder taken from reference TRBV5-4 and TRBJ2-1, is ETGVTQSPTHLIKTRGQQVTLRCSSQSGHNTVSWYQQALGQGPQFIFQYYREEENGRGNFPPRFSGLQFPNYSSELNVNALELDDSALYLCAGHVAGTLEEQFFGPGTRLTVL.

This chain connects TRBV19 to TRBJ1-4; a weak D match, TRBD1 (6 bases). Germline V gene lookup returns CDR1 LNHDA and CDR2 SQIVND (reference sequence). The CDR3 is 13 residues long. V gave up 6 bases and J gave up 8 bases, with 13 bases separating them. The CDR3: CASSVRGGEKLFF. Written as DNA, the CDR3 is TGTGCCAGTAGCGTCAGGGGCGGGGAAAAACTGTTTTTT.

V and J are TRBV7-9 and TRBJ1-1; D gene unclear. The germline gives CDR1 SEHNR, CDR2 FQNEAQ (reference sequence). This CDR3 contains 17 residues. The V gene lost 7 bases and the J gene lost 0 bases, with 21 bases spanning the gap. The CDR3 sequence: CASTTSPAAAMNTEAFF. The CDR3 DNA is TGTGCCAGCACCACATCCCCGGCGGCGGCGATGAACACTGAAGCTTTCTTT.

The CDR3 is CASSLEGHQYF. Written as DNA, the CDR3 is TGTGCCAGCAGCTTGGAAGGGCATCAGTACTTC. This rearrangement joins TRBV5-6 to TRBJ2-7, with D hard to call. Trimming removed 0 bases at V and 10 bases at J, with 8 bases between. Germline loops: CDR1 SGHDT, CDR2 YYEEEE. CDR3 length equals 11 residues.

In regard to this clone: Different DNA sequences within this sample yield the same CDR3. V is TRBV18 and J is TRBJ1-1, with D uncertain. V was cut by 2 bases and J by 1 base, with 5 bases left in between. Germline V gives CDR1 KGHSH, CDR2 LQKENI. This CDR3 is 13 amino acids long. CDR3 sequence: CASSPTRNTEAFF. In nucleotides, the CDR3 is TGTGCCAGCTCACCAACAAGGAACACTGAAGCTTTCTTT.